A selection of T cell receptor beta chains follows, all from one sample in a study of cytomegalovirus exposure and HLA in healthy donors. TCRdb's copy holds only in-frame clones and misses some; the assay was immunoSEQ multiplex PCR. The table shows 130,000 to 150,000 clones, with about 80% occurring only once. Sequenced sample: PBMCs. All receptors derive from a man aged 35 to 55 in good health and CMV-seronegative. The CDR3 runs from the conserved cysteine through the conserved F or W. A D gene is named only where the DNA matches it firmly. Some rows mark clone size as missing; the rest say once, few, many or name a class of expanded clone.

>TRBD2|few|TRBV7-9|TRBJ2-1
CASRGLAGGRRNEQFF
TGTGCCAGCAGAGGCTTGGCGGGGGGGCGAAGGAACGAGCAGTTCTTC
>-|once|TRBV7-2|TRBJ1-1
CASSPQLISEAFF
TGTGCCAGCAGCCCGCAACTAATCAGTGAAGCTTTCTTT
>-|few|TRBV15|TRBJ2-3
CATSPGAVSSTDTQYF
TGTGCCACCAGCCCTGGAGCAGTTAGTAGCACAGATACGCAGTATTTT
>-|once|TRBV18|TRBJ1-1
CASSPVTVGTEAFF
TGTGCCAGCTCACCAGTGACAGTGGGCACTGAAGCTTTCTTT
>TRBD2|once|TRBV7-6|TRBJ2-7
CASSLAGGSYEQYF
TGTGCCAGCAGCCTAGCGGGGGGGTCCTACGAGCAGTACTTC
>TRBD1|-|TRBV6-5|TRBJ1-2
CASSADREVLGYTF
TGTGCCAGCAGTGCTGACAGGGAGGTTTTGGGCTACACCTTC
>TRBD1|-|TRBV5-1|TRBJ2-6
CASSTGTGTSGANVLTF
TGCGCCAGCAGCACCGGGACAGGGACGTCTGGGGCCAACGTCCTGACTTTC
>TRBD1|-|TRBV4-1|TRBJ2-1
CASSQEGTAFNEQFF
TGCGCCAGCAGCCAAGAAGGGACAGCCTTCAATGAGCAGTTCTTC
>-|-|TRBV2|TRBJ2-2
CASHFDSSTGELFF
TGTGCCAGCCATTTCGACAGCTCCACCGGGGAGCTGTTTTTT
>-|-|TRBV28|TRBJ2-7
CASSLAAAYEQYF
TGTGCCAGCAGTCTGGCGGCAGCCTACGAGCAGTACTTC
>TRBD2|-|TRBV14|TRBJ2-3
CASSQGHFTSGGNTDTQYF
TGTGCCAGCAGCCAAGGACATTTCACTAGCGGGGGGAACACAGATACGCAGTATTTT
>TRBD2|-|TRBV28|TRBJ2-3
CALGGGQRDTQYF
TGTGCCCTCGGGGGGGGCCAGCGGGATACGCAGTATTTT
>-|-|TRBV27|TRBJ1-6
CASRERGSYNSPLHF
TGTGCCAGCAGGGAGAGGGGGTCCTATAATTCACCCCTCCACTTT
>-|-|TRBV9|TRBJ2-7
CASSPSGSPYEQYF
TGTGCCAGCAGCCCCTCGGGGTCTCCCTACGAGCAGTACTTC
>TRBD2|-|TRBV7-2|TRBJ2-1
CASSLRSGGSDEQFF
TGTGCCAGCAGCTTACGAAGCGGGGGGTCGGATGAGCAGTTCTTC
>-|-|TRBV30|TRBJ1-5
CAWSEGLQNQPQHF
TGTGCCTGGAGTGAGGGACTACAAAATCAGCCCCAGCATTTT
>-|once|TRBV19|TRBJ2-3
CASSIATGRTDTQYF
TGTGCCAGTAGTATAGCAACAGGGAGAACAGATACGCAGTATTTT
>TRBD2|-|TRBV11-3|TRBJ2-5
CASSLVLAGVGETQYF
TGTGCCAGCAGCTTAGTTCTAGCGGGGGTAGGAGAGACCCAGTACTTC
>TRBD1|-|TRBV5-1|TRBJ2-2
CASSYGTGHTGELFF
TGCGCCAGCAGCTACGGGACAGGACACACCGGGGAGCTGTTTTTT